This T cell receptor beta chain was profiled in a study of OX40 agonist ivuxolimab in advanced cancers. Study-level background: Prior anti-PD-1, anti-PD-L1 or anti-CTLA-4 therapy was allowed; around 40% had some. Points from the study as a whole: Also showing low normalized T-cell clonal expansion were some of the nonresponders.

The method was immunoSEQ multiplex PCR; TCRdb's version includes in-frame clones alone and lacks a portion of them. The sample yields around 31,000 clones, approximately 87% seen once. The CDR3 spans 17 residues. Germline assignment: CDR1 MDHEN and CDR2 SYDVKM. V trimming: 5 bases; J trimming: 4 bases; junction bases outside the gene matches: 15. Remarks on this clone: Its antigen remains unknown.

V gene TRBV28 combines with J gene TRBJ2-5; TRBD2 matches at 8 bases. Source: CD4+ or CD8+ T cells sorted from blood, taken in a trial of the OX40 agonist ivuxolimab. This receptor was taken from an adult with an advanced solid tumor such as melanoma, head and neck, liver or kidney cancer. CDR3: CASSPLVIAGTVETQYF. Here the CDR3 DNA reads TGTGCCAGCAGTCCGCTGGTGATAGCGGGAACTGTAGAGACCCAGTACTTC.